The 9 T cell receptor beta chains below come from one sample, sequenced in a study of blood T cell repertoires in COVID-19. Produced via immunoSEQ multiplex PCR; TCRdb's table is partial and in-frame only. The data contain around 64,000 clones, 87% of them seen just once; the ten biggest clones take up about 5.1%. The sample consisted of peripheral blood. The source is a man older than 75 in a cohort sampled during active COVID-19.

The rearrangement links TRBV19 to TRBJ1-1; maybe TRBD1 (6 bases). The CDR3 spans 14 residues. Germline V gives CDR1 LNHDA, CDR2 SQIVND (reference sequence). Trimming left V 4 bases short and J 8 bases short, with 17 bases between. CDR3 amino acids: CASSRQARTSEAFF. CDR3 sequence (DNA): TGTGCCAGTAGTAGACAGGCGAGGACCTCCGAAGCTTTCTTT.

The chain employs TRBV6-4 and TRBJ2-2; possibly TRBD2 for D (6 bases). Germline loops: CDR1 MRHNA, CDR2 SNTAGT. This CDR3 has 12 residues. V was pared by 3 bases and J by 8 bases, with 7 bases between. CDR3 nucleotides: TGTGCCAGCAGTGAGGCGGGAGGGGAGCTGTTTTTT. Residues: CASSEAGGELFF.

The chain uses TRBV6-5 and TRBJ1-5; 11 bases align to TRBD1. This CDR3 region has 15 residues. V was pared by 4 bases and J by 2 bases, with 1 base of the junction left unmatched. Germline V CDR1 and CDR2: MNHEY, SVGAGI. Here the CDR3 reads CASSWGQGGNQPQHF. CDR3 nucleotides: TGTGCCAGCAGTTGGGGACAGGGGGGCAATCAGCCCCAGCATTTT.

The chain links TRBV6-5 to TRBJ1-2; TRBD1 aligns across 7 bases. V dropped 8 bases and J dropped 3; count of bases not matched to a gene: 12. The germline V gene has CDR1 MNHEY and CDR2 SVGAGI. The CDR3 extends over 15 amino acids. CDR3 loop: CASLKAPDRDYGYTF. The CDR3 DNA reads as TGTGCCAGCCTCAAGGCCCCAGACAGGGACTATGGCTACACCTTC.

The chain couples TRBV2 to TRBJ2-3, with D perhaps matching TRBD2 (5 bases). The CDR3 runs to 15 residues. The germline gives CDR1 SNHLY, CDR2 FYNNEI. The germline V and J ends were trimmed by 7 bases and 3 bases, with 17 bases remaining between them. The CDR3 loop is CASNTGNGLTDTQYF. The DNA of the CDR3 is TGTGCCAGCAATACCGGGAACGGGCTTACAGATACGCAGTATTTT.

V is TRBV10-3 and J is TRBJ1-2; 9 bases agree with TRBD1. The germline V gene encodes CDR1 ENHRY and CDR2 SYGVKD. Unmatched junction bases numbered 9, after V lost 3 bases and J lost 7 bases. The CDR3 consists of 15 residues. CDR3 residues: CAISDILQGARGYTF. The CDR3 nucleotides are TGTGCCATCAGTGATATCCTACAGGGGGCGCGTGGCTACACCTTC.

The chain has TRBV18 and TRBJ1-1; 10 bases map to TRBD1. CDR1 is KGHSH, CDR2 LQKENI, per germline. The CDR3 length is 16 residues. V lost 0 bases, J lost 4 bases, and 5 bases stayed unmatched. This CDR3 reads CASSPPGQGRGTEAFF. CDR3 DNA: TGTGCCAGCTCACCACCGGGACAGGGGCGAGGCACTGAAGCTTTCTTT.

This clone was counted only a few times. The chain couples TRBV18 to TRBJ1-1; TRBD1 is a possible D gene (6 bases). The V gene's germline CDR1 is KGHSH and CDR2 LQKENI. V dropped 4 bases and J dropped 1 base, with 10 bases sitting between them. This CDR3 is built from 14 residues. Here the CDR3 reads CASSLQDRNTEAFF. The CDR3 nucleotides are TGTGCCAGCTCACTACAGGACAGGAACACTGAAGCTTTCTTT.

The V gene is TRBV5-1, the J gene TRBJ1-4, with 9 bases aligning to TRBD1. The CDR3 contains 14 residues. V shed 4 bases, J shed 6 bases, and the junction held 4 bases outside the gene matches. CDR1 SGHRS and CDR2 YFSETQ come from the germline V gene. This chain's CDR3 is CASSTGQGDEKLFF. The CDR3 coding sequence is TGCGCCAGCAGCACGGGACAGGGCGATGAAAAACTGTTTTTT.